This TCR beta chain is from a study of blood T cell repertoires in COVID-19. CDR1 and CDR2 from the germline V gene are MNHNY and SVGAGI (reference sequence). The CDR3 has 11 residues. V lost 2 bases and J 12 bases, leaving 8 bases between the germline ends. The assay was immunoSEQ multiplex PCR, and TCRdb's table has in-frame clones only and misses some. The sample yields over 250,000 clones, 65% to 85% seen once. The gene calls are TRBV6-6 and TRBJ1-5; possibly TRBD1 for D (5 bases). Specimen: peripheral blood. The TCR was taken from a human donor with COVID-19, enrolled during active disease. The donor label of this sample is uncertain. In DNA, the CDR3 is TGTGCCAGCAGTTACGGCAGGGTCCAGCATTTT. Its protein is CASSYGRVQHF.